This TCR beta chain was documented in a study of CD8+CD57+ T cells in acquired aplastic anemia. In germline, CDR1 is SEHNR, CDR2 FQNEAQ (reference sequence). This CDR3 spans 18 amino acids. V gave up 5 bases and J gave up 0 bases, with 20 bases separating them. Sequenced patients had shown CD8+CD57+ cell expansion by flow cytometry. Profiling of TCR beta VDJ combinations and CDR3 sequences used genomic DNA as template. One entry per CDR3 protein, called by TCRdb with MiXCR from the reads. The table has about 240,000 distinct CDR3 sequences, 45% to 50% seen once; the top ten hold approximately 7.8%. This sequence was found in a human donor with aplastic anemia. Sequencing was performed on sorted CD4+, CD8+, or CD8+CD57+ T cells (not recorded which) from PBMCs. This chain connects TRBV7-9 to TRBJ2-4; D call uncertain. CDR3 residues: CASSQTDNRKLAKNIQYF. In DNA, the CDR3 is TGTGCCAGCAGCCAGACCGACAACCGGAAACTAGCCAAAAACATTCAGTACTTC. The variable domain in full, with the rest retrieved from reference TRBV7-9 and TRBJ2-4, is DTGVSQNPRHKITKRGQNVTFRCDPISEHNRLYWYRQTLGQGPEFLTYFQNEAQLEKSRLLSDRFSAERPKGSFSTLEIQRTEQGDSAMYLCASSQTDNRKLAKNIQYFGAGTRLSVL.